A selection of T cell receptor beta chains follows, all from one sample in a study of early stage breast cancer tumors. Sequenced by immunoSEQ multiplex PCR; TCRdb stores in-frame clones only, minus some. The sample includes 60,000 to 80,000 clones, 79% of them seen just once. What was sequenced was blood. The source is a person aged 55 to 70 with breast cancer. Each CDR3 is given with its conserved first and last residue. D genes are given only for firm matches. Where a row states a size, it is once, few, many or the class of an expanded clone; other rows omit it.

.,TRBD1,TRBJ1-4,TRBV18,TGTGCCAGCTCACCAAGGACAGGGGGCTATGAAAAACTGTTTTTT,CASSPRTGGYEKLFF
.,.,TRBJ2-7,TRBV19,TGTGCCAGTAGTAGGCGGGTGAACGGCCACGAGCAGTACTTC,CASSRRVNGHEQYF
.,.,TRBJ1-1,TRBV7-3,TGTGCCAGCAGCTTAACAGCAACGAACACTGAAGCTTTCTTT,CASSLTATNTEAFF
.,.,TRBJ1-4,TRBV10-1,TGCGCCAGCAGTGATGGCCCTAATGAAAAACTGTTTTTT,CASSDGPNEKLFF
.,.,TRBJ1-6,TRBV28,TGTGCCAGCCGAGTCGGGACCTCATATTCACCCCTCCACTTT,CASRVGTSYSPLHF
.,TRBD1,TRBJ1-5,TRBV6-7,TGTGCCAGTTACAGGGGCCTGGGCAATCAGCCCCAGCATTTT,CASYRGLGNQPQHF
.,TRBD2,TRBJ2-1,TRBV5-1,TGCGCCAGCAGCTTGGAACGGGGGGGCCTCGATGAGCAGTTCTTC,CASSLERGGLDEQFF
.,.,TRBJ2-7,TRBV28,TGTGCCAGCAACCTTATGTCCGCCAGGGGCTACGAGCAGTACTTC,CASNLMSARGYEQYF
.,TRBD1,TRBJ1-4,TRBV7-9,TGTGCCAGCAGCTCCGGGGACAGGGGCGAAAAACTGTTTTTT,CASSSGDRGEKLFF
.,.,TRBJ1-5,TRBV7-2,TGTGCCAGCAGCTTGACCATATCTAGCAATCAGCCCCAGCATTTT,CASSLTISSNQPQHF
.,.,TRBJ2-1,TRBV13,TGTGCCAGCAGCTTAGTTCGGGGGGCTGGGGTGATTGAGCAGTTCTTC,CASSLVRGAGVIEQFF
.,.,TRBJ1-2,TRBV18,TGTGCCAGCTCACCAACAGAAAGTTATGGCTACACCTTC,CASSPTESYGYTF
.,.,TRBJ2-2,TRBV29-1,TGCAGCGCCTCACAGGGAACGAACACCGGGGAGCTGTTTTTT,CSASQGTNTGELFF
few,.,TRBJ1-4,TRBV5-1,TGCGCCAGCAGTTCGGGGACGGGTGATGAAAAACTGTTTTTT,CASSSGTGDEKLFF
.,.,TRBJ1-3,TRBV4-2,TGTGCCAGCAGCCGGTGGTTATCTGGAAACACCATATATTTT,CASSRWLSGNTIYF
.,TRBD1,TRBJ1-5,TRBV10-1,TGCGCCAGCAGATCGACTTATTCTGGACAGGGGTTTACGGCCCAGCATTTT,CASRSTYSGQGFTAQHF
.,.,TRBJ1-1,TRBV27,TGTGCCAGCAGTGGGTCCGAAGGCACTGAAGCTTTCTTT,CASSGSEGTEAFF
.,TRBD1,TRBJ2-2,TRBV6-6,TGTGCCAGCAGCCGGACAGGGGCCGGGGAGCTGTTTTTT,CASSRTGAGELFF
few,.,TRBJ1-1,TRBV5-1,TGCGCCAGCAGCTTGGCAGGCAGCGCCAACACTGAAGCTTTCTTT,CASSLAGSANTEAFF
.,.,TRBJ1-1,TRBV12-5,TGTGCTAGTGGTTTGAAGGGAGCAGCTTTCTTT,CASGLKGAAFF
.,.,TRBJ2-5,TRBV5-1,TGCGCCAGCAGCTCCTCACTAGGGACTCGGGAGACCCAGTACTTC,CASSSSLGTRETQYF
.,.,TRBJ1-5,TRBV30,TGTGCCTGGAGCTCGAACCTACAGTGGGGCAATCAGCCCCAGCATTTT,CAWSSNLQWGNQPQHF
.,.,TRBJ2-7,TRBV5-1,TGCGCCAGCAGCCCCGCCGGGACGGGGTTGGATCTGTACTTC,CASSPAGTGLDLYF
.,.,TRBJ1-1,TRBV7-9,TGTGCCAGCAGCTTAACTATGGACTACACTGAAGCTTTCTTT,CASSLTMDYTEAFF
.,TRBD1,TRBJ2-5,TRBV5-4,TGTGCCAGCAGCTTGCCCGGACAGGGGGCGAAGACCCAGTACTTC,CASSLPGQGAKTQYF
.,.,TRBJ2-2,TRBV27,TGTGCCAGCAGTTCGACAGGCGGGGAGCTGTTTTTT,CASSSTGGELFF
.,.,TRBJ2-2,TRBV28,TGTGCCAGCGGCGGGGCAAGCGGGGAGCTGTTTTTT,CASGGASGELFF
.,.,TRBJ2-7,TRBV5-6,TGTGCCAGCAGCTTGGTTGGCAGGGGGGATGCCTACGAGCAGTACTTC,CASSLVGRGDAYEQYF
once,TRBD2,TRBJ2-1,TRBV7-2,TGTGCCAGCAGCTTCGCGGGGGGCGAGCAGTTCTTC,CASSFAGGEQFF
.,.,TRBJ1-4,TRBV30,TGTGCCTGGAGTGAGGGAGCAACTAATGAAAAACTGTTTTTT,CAWSEGATNEKLFF
.,.,TRBJ2-7,TRBV7-2,TGTGCCAGCAGCGCTGAAATGTCATCGAACGAGCAGTACTTC,CASSAEMSSNEQYF
once,.,TRBJ2-7,TRBV7-9,TGTGCCAGCAGCTTAGGAACAGGGCTTCAGGCCTACGAGCAGTACTTC,CASSLGTGLQAYEQYF
few,.,TRBJ2-7,TRBV2,TGTGCCAGCAGAGCCGGGAAAATCTTCTCCTACGAGCAGTACTTC,CASRAGKIFSYEQYF
.,TRBD2,TRBJ2-7,TRBV15,TGTGCCACCAGCCCCTTTCCACGGGGGGAACGGTACGAGCAGTACTTC,CATSPFPRGERYEQYF
.,.,TRBJ2-1,TRBV7-3,TGTGCCAGCAGTAACAGGGTAGGAGGTAATGAGCAGTTCTTC,CASSNRVGGNEQFF
.,.,TRBJ1-5,TRBV30,TGTGCCTGGAGTGCCCCGTCCAGGCTGCGTCAGCCCCAGCATTTT,CAWSAPSRLRQPQHF
.,TRBD2,TRBJ2-3,TRBV7-2,TGTGCCAGCAGCTTAAGGACTAGCGGGAGAGATACGCAGTATTTT,CASSLRTSGRDTQYF
.,.,TRBJ2-1,TRBV15,TGTGCCACCAGCAGAGAAGGGGGCTACAATGAGCAGTTCTTC,CATSREGGYNEQFF
.,.,TRBJ1-6,TRBV5-4,TGTGCCAGCAGCTTCCGGGACTGGAATTCACCCCTCCACTTT,CASSFRDWNSPLHF
once,.,TRBJ2-3,TRBV9,TGTGCCAGCAGCCCCCGGGCCGGACGAGGCACAGATACGCAGTATTTT,CASSPRAGRGTDTQYF
.,.,TRBJ2-7,TRBV5-6,TGTGCCAGCAGCTTGGCTCAGACCTACGAGCAGTACTTC,CASSLAQTYEQYF
.,.,TRBJ1-3,TRBV9,TGTGCCAGCAGCGTAGATGTGGAATCCTCTGGAAACACCATATATTTT,CASSVDVESSGNTIYF